One sample yielded the 4 T cell receptor beta chains listed below, sequenced in a study of naive and memory T cell subsets. The beta constant-region primer was an equimolar mix of two oligonucleotides covering TRBC1 and TRBC2. TCRdb itself ran the UMI-ligation and nested PCR reads through MiXCR, one entry per CDR3 protein. Altogether tens of thousands of distinct CDR3 sequences are present, about an eighth being singletons, with the ten largest covering around 0.9%. Specimen: central memory CD4+ T cells from blood. Source of these receptors: a human donor in good health.

This clonotype was observed a handful of times. The rearrangement links TRBV28 to TRBJ1-1, with 9 bases lining up with TRBD1. Germline CDR1 is MDHEN and CDR2 is SYDVKM. The V segment lost 9 bases and the J segment 3 bases; nucleotides outside the gene matches: 5. This CDR3 is built from 13 residues. The CDR3 is CASTTGGHTEAFF. The CDR3 region has the DNA TGTGCCAGTACCACAGGGGGCCACACTGAAGCTTTCTTT.

This clonotype was recorded a few times. The chain joins TRBV7-9 to TRBJ1-2; D not certain. This CDR3 comprises 15 residues. V lost 4 bases to trimming and J lost 8 bases, with 20 bases between them. The germline CDR1 and CDR2 sequences are SEHNR and FQNEAQ (reference sequence). This CDR3 is CASSSTTPGVEGYTF. CDR3 sequence (DNA): TGTGCCAGCAGCTCAACTACCCCCGGGGTAGAAGGCTACACCTTC.

This clonotype was recorded at least ten times. J is TRBJ1-5 and V is TRBV4-2; 7 bases align to TRBD1. Germline V lookup: CDR1 LGHNA, CDR2 YNFKEQ. The length of the CDR3 is 17 residues. J gave up 4 bases and V 1 base, and 10 bases lay outside the gene matches. Here the CDR3 reads CASSQGLGTEGNQPQHF. As DNA, the CDR3 is TGTGCCAGCAGCCAAGGCCTCGGGACAGAAGGGAATCAGCCCCAGCATTTT.

J is TRBJ2-7 and V is TRBV9, with 10 bases aligning to TRBD2. Germline trimming cut 4 bases from V and 5 bases from J; bases unmatched to any gene: 9. CDR1 is SGDLS, CDR2 YYNGEE, per germline. This CDR3 is built from 15 residues. The CDR3 DNA reads TGTGCCAGCAGCCCCTCTAGCGGGAGTCCCCACGAGCAGTACTTC. Its translation is CASSPSSGSPHEQYF.